The sequence of this T cell receptor (beta chain) was determined in a study of T cell repertoires in cytomegalovirus infection. About the research overall: Public TCR beta signature analysis indicated the presence of both CMV infection and matching HLA type.

TCRdb reprocessed the reads with MiXCR, giving one entry per CDR3 protein. The sample consists of around 570,000 distinct CDR3 sequences, almost 40% of them appearing once. Study-wide findings and caveats: Ex vivo, HLA-C-restricted CMV-specific TCR beta clonotypes prevailed over the rest of the response.

After removal of 2 bases from V and 7 bases from J, the junction contained 8 bases not matched to a gene. The CDR3 is made up of 15 amino acids. CDR1 MNHNS and CDR2 SASEGT come from the germline V gene. Worth noting for this clonotype: Its antigen is still unknown.

The sequence was collected from a human donor in good health (CMV status not recorded). Some clones in this sample may be carry-over from other donors' samples. The chain couples TRBV6-1 to TRBJ2-1, with 7 positions matching TRBD2. Specimen: cultured PBMCs, collected from culture after CMV antigen stimulation. The CDR3 region is CASSELGGRWNEQFF. Here the CDR3 DNA reads TGTGCCAGCAGTGAATTGGGCGGGAGATGGAATGAGCAGTTCTTC.